The 24 T cell receptor beta chains below come from one sample, sequenced in a study of post-analysis software for immune sequencing data. Unique molecular identifiers featured in each of the TCR beta cDNA libraries. Each CDR3 protein gets one entry after TCRdb re-called the PCR reads with MiXCR. This table holds 400,000 to 500,000 distinct CDR3 sequences, 30% to 40% found once. These receptors lack a known antigen. Study observations and caveats: Patients had higher frequencies than controls of about five TRBV segments, including TRBV5-6, TRBV5-1 and TRBV20-1.

The sequenced sample consisted of blood. The receptors shown here come from a girl aged 2-10 years with multiple sclerosis.

The sample holds a few counts of this clonotype. The chain links TRBV9 to TRBJ2-5; 7 nucleotides match TRBD1. J gave up 2 bases and V 4 bases, and 5 bases lay outside the gene matches. CDR1 and CDR2 from the germline V gene are SGDLS and YYNGEE. This CDR3 is 14 amino acids long. Here the CDR3 DNA reads TGTGCCAGCAGCCCAGGGGGTTTTCAAGAGACCCAGTACTTC. It encodes CASSPGGFQETQYF.

The chain is built from TRBV15 and TRBJ2-4; D may be TRBD1 (6 bases). This CDR3 is 15 amino acids long. Germline CDR1 is LNHNV and CDR2 is YYDKDF (reference sequence). Trimming left V 1 base short and J 2 bases short, with 9 bases between. CDR3 DNA: TGTGCCACCAGCAGAGTGGGGACACCCAAAAACATTCAGTACTTC. Encoded protein: CATSRVGTPKNIQYF.

This chain uses TRBV29-1 with TRBJ1-2; TRBD1 is a possible D gene (6 bases). The CDR3 loop spans 12 amino acids. CDR1 is SQVTM, CDR2 ANQGSEA, per germline. V lost 1 base and J 7 bases, leaving 10 bases between the germline ends. The DNA for the CDR3 is TGCAGCGTTGAAGGGGGGCCGGGTGGCTACACCTTC. It yields the protein CSVEGGPGGYTF.

The chain combines TRBV4-1 with TRBJ2-1; D gene uncertain. The CDR3 is 15 residues long. V was shortened by 3 bases and J by 2 bases, with 11 bases between the two germline ends. Per the germline V gene, CDR1 is MGHRA and CDR2 is YSYEKL. CDR3 protein: CASSQALGPYNEQFF. Here the CDR3 DNA reads TGCGCCAGCAGCCAGGCCCTCGGGCCCTACAATGAGCAGTTCTTC.

This clonotype was found a few times. The rearrangement links TRBV9 to TRBJ1-2, with a possible D match to TRBD1 (6 bases). The CDR3 has 15 amino acids. Trimming cost V 3 bases and J 6 bases, with 18 bases left between them. CDR1 and CDR2 from the germline V gene are SGDLS and YYNGEE. The CDR3 spells CASSAHEGGLNGYTF. Written as DNA, the CDR3 is TGTGCCAGCAGCGCCCATGAAGGGGGGCTAAATGGCTACACCTTC.

The chain carries TRBV6-5 and TRBJ2-7, with D possibly being TRBD2 (6 bases). CDR3 length equals 13 residues. Germline CDR1 and CDR2: MNHEY and SVGAGI. The V and J ends lost 11 bases and 3 bases respectively, with 17 bases between them. CDR3 protein: CAAKKPGVYEQYF. In DNA, the CDR3 is TGTGCCGCCAAAAAGCCGGGGGTCTACGAGCAGTACTTC.

This clonotype was seen many times. The chain is built from TRBV7-8 and TRBJ1-4; unclear D gene. There are 14 residues in the CDR3. With 5 bases removed from V and 6 bases from J, the gap between germline ends came to 13 bases. The germline gives CDR1 SGHVS, CDR2 FQNEAQ. The CDR3 sequence is CASSPQARDEKLFF. The CDR3 DNA reads as TGTGCCAGCAGCCCCCAGGCTAGGGATGAAAAACTGTTTTTT. The variable domain in full, with the rest retrieved from reference TRBV7-8 and TRBJ1-4, is GAGVSQSPRYKVAKRGQDVALRCDPISGHVSLFWYQQALGQGPEFLTYFQNEAQLDKSGLPSDRFFAERPEGSVSTLKIQRTQQEDSAVYLCASSPQARDEKLFFGSGTQLSVL.

V and J are TRBV7-9 and TRBJ2-5; weak D call: TRBD1 (6 bases). The CDR3 is made up of 15 amino acids. Germline lookup yields CDR1 SEHNR and CDR2 FQNEAQ (reference sequence). The ends were cut back, 1 base at V and 0 bases at J, with 9 bases in the middle. CDR3 nucleotides: TGTGCCAGCAGCTTAGGGACAGCAGACCAAGAGACCCAGTACTTC. It codes for CASSLGTADQETQYF.

This clonotype showed up just a few times. The chain is built from TRBV7-2 and TRBJ2-3; 12 nucleotides match TRBD2. Germline V lookup: CDR1 SGHTA, CDR2 FQGNSA. The CDR3 has 17 amino acids. V dropped 1 base and J dropped 3; count of bases not matched to a gene: 5. The CDR3 DNA is TGTGCCAGCAGCTTAGTCGGGACTAGCGGGCGAACAGATACGCAGTATTTT. This translates into CASSLVGTSGRTDTQYF.

This sequence joins TRBV20-1 and TRBJ1-2; TRBD1 matches 8 bases. V lost 8 bases to trimming and J lost 8 bases; unmatched junction nucleotides: 13. Per germline, CDR1 DFQATT and CDR2 SNEGSKA (reference sequence). CDR3 length: 13 residues. In DNA form, the CDR3 reads TGCAGTATCGCAGGGGGCGCCGGCATGGGCTACACCTTC. Translation: CSIAGGAGMGYTF.

The genes are TRBV6-2 or TRBV6-3 and TRBJ2-3; 8 bases are shared with TRBD1. This CDR3 is 14 amino acids long. The V gene's germline CDR1 is MNHEY and CDR2 SVGEGT. Unmatched junction bases numbered 3, after V lost 5 bases and J lost 2 bases. CDR3 protein: CASSEDRVTDTQYF. The DNA of the CDR3 is TGTGCCAGCAGTGAGGACAGGGTCACAGATACGCAGTATTTT.

The V gene is TRBV4-3, the J gene TRBJ2-2; TRBD2 might be the D (6 bases). Per germline, CDR1 LGHNA and CDR2 YSLEER. CDR3 length: 17 amino acids. V was shortened by 4 bases and J by 4 bases, with 19 bases between the two germline ends. In DNA form, the CDR3 reads TGCGCCAGCAGCCCGAAACCAGGGCTAGCGCCCACCGGGGAGCTGTTTTTT. The encoded protein is CASSPKPGLAPTGELFF.

V is TRBV20-1 and J is TRBJ2-4; TRBD1 aligns across 9 bases. CDR3 length: 12 amino acids. V was pared by 6 bases and J by 7 bases, with 4 bases of the junction left unmatched. CDR1 is DFQATT, CDR2 SNEGSKA, per germline (reference sequence). The CDR3 reads CSASGQGNIQYF. DNA of the CDR3: TGCAGTGCATCTGGACAGGGGAACATTCAGTACTTC.

The table lists this clonotype with a few counts. The chain recombines TRBV7-9 with TRBJ1-2, with no clear D. The V gene's germline CDR1 is SEHNR and CDR2 FQNEAQ (reference sequence). V was pared by 5 bases and J by 2 bases, with 12 bases between. The CDR3 extends over 14 amino acids. CDR3 sequence reads: CASSPPSINYGYTF. The CDR3 bases are TGTGCCAGCAGCCCCCCCTCCATCAACTATGGCTACACCTTC.

The DNA for the CDR3 is TGCAGCGTTGGCATCCACGCTACGCAGTATTTT. It specifies CSVGIHATQYF. The V and J genes are TRBV29-1 and TRBJ2-3; unclear D gene. Germline lookup yields CDR1 SQVTM and CDR2 ANQGSEA. CDR3 length: 11 amino acids. V was trimmed by 4 bases and J by 8 bases, leaving 10 bases between them.

This clonotype has more than one count but fewer than ten. The genes are TRBV3-1 and TRBJ2-1, with D hard to call. Deletions cut 5 bases from V and 6 bases from J, with 14 bases between. The CDR3 has 14 amino acids. Per germline, CDR1 LGHDT and CDR2 YNNKEL (reference sequence). The CDR3 DNA is TGTGCCAGCAGCTCCGTCGGCGGTTTCAATGAGCAGTTCTTC. The encoded protein is CASSSVGGFNEQFF.

V is TRBV29-1 and J is TRBJ1-1; perhaps TRBD1 as D (5 bases). This CDR3 is built from 13 residues. Germline V gene data show CDR1 as SQVTM and CDR2 as ANQGSEA. Trimming shortened V by 2 bases and J by 11 bases, and 18 bases separated the two germline ends. DNA for the CDR3: TGCAGCGTTGAAATCCAGGGACCGTCTTGGGCTTTCTTT. It encodes CSVEIQGPSWAFF.

CDR3: CASSTQGRSYSNQPQHF. Here the CDR3 DNA reads TGTGCCAGCAGCACCCAGGGACGGAGTTATAGCAATCAGCCCCAGCATTTT. V is TRBV7-2 and J is TRBJ1-5, with D tentatively TRBD1 (5 bases). CDR1 and CDR2 from the germline V gene are SGHTA and FQGNSA. The length of the CDR3 is 17 residues. Trimming removed 5 bases at V and 0 bases at J, with 17 bases between.

This chain joins TRBV28 and TRBJ2-1; D is perhaps TRBD2 (6 bases). The CDR3 contains 13 residues. Germline lookup yields CDR1 MDHEN and CDR2 SYDVKM. Trimming left V 2 bases short and J 9 bases short, with 11 bases between. The CDR3 is CASSLDRDFEQFF. The DNA of the CDR3 is TGTGCCAGCAGTTTAGACCGGGACTTTGAGCAGTTCTTC.

This clonotype was seen a handful of times. V and J are TRBV5-8 and TRBJ2-3; D tentatively fits TRBD1 or TRBD2 (5 bases each). V shed 4 bases and J shed 2 bases, with 8 bases lying between them. The length of the CDR3 is 13 residues. Germline-derived CDR1 and CDR2 are SGHTS and YDEGEE. The CDR3 loop reads CASSRGTTDTQYF. DNA of the CDR3: TGTGCCAGCAGCCGTGGGACCACAGATACGCAGTATTTT.

This clonotype was observed a few times. This chain's CDR3 is CASSLGSGAPQSSYGYTF. CDR3 DNA: TGCGCCAGCAGCTTGGGGTCCGGGGCCCCACAGAGCAGCTATGGCTACACCTTC. The V gene is TRBV5-1, the J gene TRBJ1-2; D possibly corresponds to TRBD1 (5 bases). CDR3 length: 18 amino acids. The germline CDR1 and CDR2 sequences are SGHRS and YFSETQ. Trimming took off 0 bases at V and 4 bases at J, with 22 bases between the two ends.

In its sample, this clonotype was seen a few times. This sequence joins TRBV4-3 and TRBJ2-1, with D hard to call. In germline, CDR1 is LGHNA, CDR2 YSLEER. The CDR3 sequence is 18 residues long. V lost 1 base and J 5 bases, leaving 21 bases between the germline ends. CDR3 bases: TGCGCCAGCAGCCAAGGGTCTCCGTTCAGCGCGGATAACAATGAGCAGTTCTTC. Protein sequence: CASSQGSPFSADNNEQFF.

CDR3 DNA: TGTGCCAGCAGCCAGACAGGGTTGGGGAATGAAAAACTGTTTTTT. Its protein is CASSQTGLGNEKLFF. V and J are TRBV12-3 or TRBV12-4 and TRBJ1-4, with 7 bases aligning to TRBD1. V shed 6 bases, J shed 5 bases, and the junction held 9 bases outside the gene matches. The CDR3 is 15 amino acids.

The chain links TRBV4-3 to TRBJ2-5; 8 bases map to TRBD1. CDR1 LGHNA and CDR2 YSLEER come from the germline V gene. V was clipped by 3 bases and J by 6 bases; unmatched bases: 12. This CDR3 has 16 residues. The DNA for the CDR3 is TGCGCCAGCAGCCAGGGAAGAACAGGGGGAGAAAAGACCCAGTACTTC. This gives the protein CASSQGRTGGEKTQYF.